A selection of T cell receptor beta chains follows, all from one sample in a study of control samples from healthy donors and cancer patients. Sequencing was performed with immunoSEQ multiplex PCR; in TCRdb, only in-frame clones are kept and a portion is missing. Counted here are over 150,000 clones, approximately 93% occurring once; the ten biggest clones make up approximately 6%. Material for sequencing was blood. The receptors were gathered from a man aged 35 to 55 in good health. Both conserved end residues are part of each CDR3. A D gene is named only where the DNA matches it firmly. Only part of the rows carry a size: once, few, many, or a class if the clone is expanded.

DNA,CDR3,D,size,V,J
TGTGCCTGGAGTGACAGGGGGCCTAATGAAAAACTGTTTTTT,CAWSDRGPNEKLFF,TRBD1,.,TRBV30,TRBJ1-4
TGTGCCAGCAGCTCTTCCCGCGGGATTGATGAAGCTTTCTTT,CASSSSRGIDEAFF,.,.,TRBV9,TRBJ1-1
TGCGCCAGCAGCCAAGGGGCCGACAGGGAGACTCAGCCCCAGCATTTT,CASSQGADRETQPQHF,TRBD1,.,TRBV4-1,TRBJ1-5
TGTGCCGGCAGTGCAACAGGACAGGGCCACACCGGGGAGCTGTTTTTT,CAGSATGQGHTGELFF,TRBD1,.,TRBV6-1,TRBJ2-2
TGTGCCACCAGTGACCGGGACAGGGTCGACCACTATGGCTACACCTTC,CATSDRDRVDHYGYTF,TRBD1,.,TRBV24-1,TRBJ1-2
TGTGCCAGCAGCTCCCGGCGCAGCGGGGGGCCGGGCAATGAGCAGTTCTTC,CASSSRRSGGPGNEQFF,TRBD2,.,TRBV7-9,TRBJ2-1
TGTGCCAGTAGCCCTACGCCGATGAACACTGAAGCTTTCTTT,CASSPTPMNTEAFF,.,.,TRBV19,TRBJ1-1
TGTGCCAGCAGTGAAGAGAGGGCGGCCACAGATACGCAGTATTTT,CASSEERAATDTQYF,.,.,TRBV2,TRBJ2-3
TGTGCCAGCAGCTTAGTTAGCGGGGGATCTCGAAATGAGCAGTTCTTC,CASSLVSGGSRNEQFF,TRBD2,.,TRBV7-9,TRBJ2-1
TGTGCCAGCAGCCAACCTCAGGGGGCCCCAACTAATGAAAAACTGTTTTTT,CASSQPQGAPTNEKLFF,TRBD1,.,TRBV3-1/TRBV3-2,TRBJ1-4
TGTGCAACCCACATCGGCTCTGGGGCCAACGTCCTGACTTTC,CATHIGSGANVLTF,.,.,TRBV6-5,TRBJ2-6
TGTGCCAGCAGCTCCACCCCCCTTCCCTACGAGCAGTACTTC,CASSSTPLPYEQYF,.,once,TRBV5-5,TRBJ2-7
TGTGCCACCAGCAGCCAAAGGACCTCTGGAAACACCATATATTTT,CATSSQRTSGNTIYF,.,.,TRBV15,TRBJ1-3
TGTGCCAGTAAGGACGTCCCTTATAGCAATCAGCCCCAGCATTTT,CASKDVPYSNQPQHF,.,.,TRBV19,TRBJ1-5
TGTGCCAGCAGCTTAGGGACAGGGACCTACGAGCAGTACTTC,CASSLGTGTYEQYF,TRBD1,.,TRBV11-2,TRBJ2-7
TGCGCCAGCAGTTCTAACACAGGGGGCACTGAAGCTTTCTTT,CASSSNTGGTEAFF,TRBD1,.,TRBV5-1,TRBJ1-1
TGTGCCAGCAGGGACCAGACAGATTCCTATGGCTACACCTTC,CASRDQTDSYGYTF,.,.,TRBV2,TRBJ1-2
TGTGCCAGCTCCTCCGGACAGGGACGATCGGAGCAGTACTTC,CASSSGQGRSEQYF,TRBD1,.,TRBV27,TRBJ2-7
TGTGCCACCAGCAGCGGGGGGGCTTACAATGAGCAGTTCTTC,CATSSGGAYNEQFF,TRBD2,.,TRBV15,TRBJ2-1
TGTGCCAGCAGCAGGGCGGGACAGGGGCCGAATCAGCCCCAGCATTTT,CASSRAGQGPNQPQHF,TRBD1,.,TRBV27,TRBJ1-5
TGTGCCAGCAGTGAAGCGCGTAAGAATCAGCCCCAGCATTTT,CASSEARKNQPQHF,.,.,TRBV2,TRBJ1-5
TGTGCCTGGAGTAGGGGGTACGAGCAGTACTTC,CAWSRGYEQYF,.,.,TRBV30,TRBJ2-7
TGCGCCAGCAGCTTGAATGTAGATACGCAGTATTTT,CASSLNVDTQYF,.,.,TRBV5-1,TRBJ2-3
TGTGCCAGCAGTTCCGGGGGCCTCGACTATGGCTACACCTTC,CASSSGGLDYGYTF,.,.,TRBV6-2/TRBV6-3,TRBJ1-2
TGTGCCAGCAGCTTAGCCGGGACAGGGGCGCTTAATGAAAAACTGTTTTTT,CASSLAGTGALNEKLFF,TRBD1,.,TRBV7-9,TRBJ1-4
TGTGCCAGTAGTACCTCATGGGGGGGCGAGGTCTACGAGCAGTACTTC,CASSTSWGGEVYEQYF,.,.,TRBV19,TRBJ2-7
TGTGCCAGCAGCCCCAGGGATACCTATCGGGAGCAGTACTTC,CASSPRDTYREQYF,.,few,TRBV28,TRBJ2-7
TGTGCCAGCAGCTCGGACAGGGACACTGAAGCTTTCTTT,CASSSDRDTEAFF,TRBD1,few,TRBV5-6,TRBJ1-1
TGTGCCAGCAGTATGCCAGGGGGCTCTGAAGCTTTCTTT,CASSMPGGSEAFF,TRBD1,few,TRBV6-5,TRBJ1-1
TGTGCCAGCAGGGGGACAGGGGGGAATCAGCCCCAGCATTTT,CASRGTGGNQPQHF,TRBD1,.,TRBV2,TRBJ1-5
TGTGCCAGCAGTTACCGGACAGGGGTCCCTGAAGCTTTCTTT,CASSYRTGVPEAFF,TRBD1,.,TRBV6-5,TRBJ1-1
TGTGCCAGTACCCCCATGACGGGGGCGGGTGGCTACACCTTC,CASTPMTGAGGYTF,.,.,TRBV19,TRBJ1-2
TGCAGCGTTGTACAGGGTAACACTGAAGCTTTCTTT,CSVVQGNTEAFF,.,.,TRBV29-1,TRBJ1-1
TGTGCCAGCAGCCAGACCAAGGATCCCCTTTTCTACAATGAGCAGTTCTTC,CASSQTKDPLFYNEQFF,.,once,TRBV3-1/TRBV3-2,TRBJ2-1
TGTGCCAGCAGTTTACCTCGGACAGGGGAAGGCTACACCTTC,CASSLPRTGEGYTF,TRBD1,.,TRBV27,TRBJ1-2
TGCGCCAGCAGCGCCCGACTAGCGGGGATCTACAATGAGCAGTTCTTC,CASSARLAGIYNEQFF,TRBD2,.,TRBV5-1,TRBJ2-1
TGTGCCAGTAGTATGGGGACAGGTAATCGGCCCCAGCATTTT,CASSMGTGNRPQHF,TRBD1,.,TRBV19,TRBJ1-5
TGTGCCAGCACTTACACCGGGGAGCTGTTTTTT,CASTYTGELFF,.,.,TRBV12-3/TRBV12-4,TRBJ2-2
TGTGCCAGCAGCCCGGACAGGCCAGGCTCTACTGGCTACACCTTC,CASSPDRPGSTGYTF,TRBD1,.,TRBV7-2,TRBJ1-2
TGTGCCAGTAGTACCTCTCGACAGGGGGAATCACCCCTCCACTTT,CASSTSRQGESPLHF,TRBD1,.,TRBV19,TRBJ1-6
TGTGCCAGCAGCTTGGCCCGGCAGGGGGTAGCTCGCACAGATACGCAGTATTTT,CASSLARQGVARTDTQYF,TRBD1,.,TRBV5-8,TRBJ2-3
TGTGCCAGCAGCTTAGGGGGTCAGGGGATAGCCAAAAACATTCAGTACTTC,CASSLGGQGIAKNIQYF,.,.,TRBV7-2,TRBJ2-4
TGTGCCAGCAGTCGGACAGAAAATTCACCCCTCCACTTT,CASSRTENSPLHF,.,.,TRBV2,TRBJ1-6
TGTGCCAGCAGCTTAATTGCAGGAGCGGGGGTTTACCAAGAGACCCAGTACTTC,CASSLIAGAGVYQETQYF,TRBD2,.,TRBV11-2,TRBJ2-5
TGCGCCAGCAGCCAAGAAGTACAGGGGGCGCTTGTTTATGGCTACACCTTC,CASSQEVQGALVYGYTF,TRBD1,.,TRBV4-1,TRBJ1-2